These 18 T cell receptor beta chains came from one sample sequenced in a study of response to subunit inactivated influenza vaccine. TCRdb itself ran the RT-PCR reads through MiXCR, one entry per CDR3 protein. The repertoire holds over 650,000 distinct CDR3 sequences, with about 18% as singletons. The sample was PBMCs from blood, taken about 5 days after vaccination. The receptors shown here come from a man aged 45-65 years who received an inactivated influenza vaccine.

There are a few counts of this clonotype. The rearrangement uses TRBV10-2 and TRBJ1-5; 7 bases are shared with TRBD1. Germline CDR1 is WSHSY and CDR2 is SAAADI. Trimming cost V 2 bases and J 1 base; bases outside gene matches: 2. This CDR3 spans 15 amino acids. Here the CDR3 reads CASSEGRGSNQPQHF. The CDR3 DNA sequence: TGCGCCAGCAGTGAGGGCAGGGGGAGCAATCAGCCCCAGCATTTT.

This clonotype was seen repeatedly, ten times or more. The chain recombines TRBV29-1 with TRBJ2-7; 7 positions agree with TRBD1. The CDR3 extends over 11 amino acids. Unmatched junction bases numbered 11, after V lost 6 bases and J lost 12 bases. The germline CDR1 and CDR2 sequences are SQVTM and ANQGSEA. The CDR3 spells CSVTLQGKGYF. The CDR3 nucleotides read TGCAGCGTGACACTACAGGGGAAAGGGTACTTC.

This clonotype was observed a handful of times. This rearrangement joins TRBV29-1 to TRBJ2-1, with 16 nucleotides matching TRBD2. Germline V CDR1 and CDR2: SQVTM, ANQGSEA. V lost 6 bases, J lost 9 bases, and 2 bases stayed unmatched. This CDR3 is built from 13 residues. The CDR3 nucleotides are TGCAGCGTCGGGACTAGCGGGAGGGTTGAGCAGTTCTTC. Translated, it gives CSVGTSGRVEQFF.

The V and J genes are TRBV20-1 and TRBJ2-5; 10 bases align to TRBD2. The V gene's germline CDR1 is DFQATT and CDR2 SNEGSKA (reference sequence). V trimming: 3 bases; J trimming: 4 bases; junction bases outside the gene matches: 11. The CDR3 runs to 16 residues. CDR3 bases: TGCAGTGCTAGTAAGGGTCTAGCGGGAGTGGTAGAGACCCAGTACTTC. Protein product: CSASKGLAGVVETQYF.

This chain uses TRBV6-5 with TRBJ2-1; D is unresolved. V lost 1 base to trimming and J lost 7 bases, with 14 bases between them. The CDR3 has 15 residues. The germline V gene encodes CDR1 MNHEY and CDR2 SVGAGI. This CDR3 is CASSYLGSSANEQFF. For the CDR3, the DNA is TGTGCCAGCAGTTACTTGGGCTCCTCCGCAAATGAGCAGTTCTTC.

In this sample, this clonotype turned up many times. The J gene is TRBJ1-1, the V gene TRBV12-3 or TRBV12-4; D not certain. With 1 base removed from V and 7 bases from J, the gap between germline ends came to 10 bases. The CDR3 spans 13 residues. DNA for the CDR3: TGTGCCAGCAGTTTAGGGGCCGGTTATGAAGCTTTCTTT. This gives the protein CASSLGAGYEAFF.

The sample holds a few counts of this clonotype. The chain has TRBV10-3 and TRBJ1-4, with D uncertain. Germline CDR1 and CDR2: ENHRY and SYGVKD. The CDR3 is 13 residues long. Trimming shortened V by 10 bases and J by 4 bases, and 13 bases separated the two germline ends. The CDR3 nucleotides are TGTGCCACCAAGGCGCCCTTTAATGAAAAACTGTTTTTT. It translates to CATKAPFNEKLFF.

The gene calls are TRBV3-1 and TRBJ2-2; D is possibly TRBD1 or TRBD2 (5 bases each). Between the trimmed V and J ends, which lost 1 base and 3 bases, there was a span of 15 bases. This CDR3 spans 17 amino acids. The germline CDR1 and CDR2 sequences are LGHDT and YNNKEL (reference sequence). The CDR3 is CASSQAVAGRDTGELFF. The CDR3 nucleotides are TGTGCCAGCAGCCAAGCTGTCGCAGGGCGGGACACCGGGGAGCTGTTTTTT.

This clonotype was counted a few times. The V gene is TRBV4-3, the J gene TRBJ2-1; D unresolved. CDR3 length: 15 amino acids. Deletions cut 1 base from V and 9 bases from J, with 16 bases between. CDR1 is LGHNA and CDR2 is YSLEER in the germline V gene. This CDR3 is CASSQGKGWAGEQFF. In nucleotides, the CDR3 is TGCGCCAGCAGCCAAGGGAAGGGTTGGGCAGGTGAGCAGTTCTTC.

There are a few counts of this clonotype. The gene calls are TRBV5-1 and TRBJ2-3; a possible D gene is TRBD1 (5 bases). Germline V lookup: CDR1 SGHRS, CDR2 YFSETQ. The CDR3 sequence is 13 residues long. Trimming pared 4 bases from V and 5 bases from J, leaving 11 bases between. The DNA of the CDR3 is TGCGCCAGCAGCGAAGGGGCGGAAGATACGCAGTATTTT. This sequence encodes CASSEGAEDTQYF. Combining the CDR3 with reference TRBV5-1 and TRBJ2-3 gives the whole variable domain KAGVTQTPRYLIKTRGQQVTLSCSPISGHRSVSWYQQTPGQGLQFLFEYFSETQRNKGNFPGRFSGRQFSNSRSEMNVSTLELGDSALYLCASSEGAEDTQYFGPGTRLTVL.

The chain has TRBV7-2 and TRBJ2-2; 14 bases fit TRBD2. J was trimmed by 7 bases and V by 4 bases; bases with no gene match: 5. The CDR3 runs 16 residues. CDR1 and CDR2 (germline): SGHTA, FQGNSA. The CDR3 nucleotides are TGTGCCAGCAGCTCGAGACTAGCGGGAGGGGGCGGGGAGCTGTTTTTT. It is translated as CASSSRLAGGGGELFF.

The gene calls are TRBV10-3 and TRBJ2-3; no definite D call. The CDR3 loop spans 16 amino acids. Between the trimmed V and J ends, which lost 0 bases and 1 base, there was a span of 11 bases. The germline V gene encodes CDR1 ENHRY and CDR2 SYGVKD. CDR3 loop: CAISESQIAGTDTQYF. CDR3 in DNA: TGTGCCATCAGTGAGTCGCAAATAGCAGGCACAGATACGCAGTATTTT.

The CDR3 region has the DNA TGCGCCAGCAGCGGCAGCGGGCCCGAGCAGTACTTC. Amino acid sequence: CASSGSGPEQYF. V and J are TRBV5-1 and TRBJ2-7; weak D call: TRBD2 (6 bases). The V and J ends lost 4 bases and 6 bases respectively, with 11 bases between them. CDR1 SGHRS and CDR2 YFSETQ come from the germline V gene. The CDR3 spans 12 residues.

This clonotype has a handful of counts. The V call is TRBV20-1, the J call TRBJ2-7; 9 bases line up with TRBD2. Germline lookup yields CDR1 DFQATT and CDR2 SNEGSKA (reference sequence). The J segment lost 5 bases and the V segment lost 6 bases, leaving 8 bases of the junction unmatched. The CDR3 contains 13 residues. The CDR3 DNA reads TGCAGTGCAGCGACTAGCGGCGCTAACGAGCAGTACTTC. The encoded protein is CSAATSGANEQYF.

This clonotype turned up a few times. This chain links TRBV6-2 or TRBV6-3 with TRBJ2-1, with D perhaps matching TRBD2 (5 bases). The CDR3 spans 17 residues. Germline CDR1 MNHEY, CDR2 SVGEGT. V was pared by 6 bases and J by 3 bases, with 21 bases between. The CDR3 sequence is CASSLSAEVFVYNEQFF. CDR3 DNA sequence: TGTGCCAGCAGCCTCTCCGCGGAGGTATTTGTCTACAATGAGCAGTTCTTC.

The chain recombines TRBV6-1 with TRBJ2-2; 9 nucleotides line up with TRBD1. CDR1 and CDR2 (germline): MNHNS, SASEGT. This CDR3 region has 20 residues. V trimming: 5 bases; J trimming: 5 bases; junction bases outside the gene matches: 21. The CDR3 sequence: CASSKDRTGARLGQTGELFF. DNA for the CDR3: TGTGCCAGCAGTAAAGACAGGACAGGGGCTCGATTGGGGCAAACCGGGGAGCTGTTTTTT.

This chain joins TRBV29-1 and TRBJ2-7; the match to TRBD1 covers 9 bases. CDR1 and CDR2 from the germline V gene are SQVTM and ANQGSEA. The CDR3 spans 11 residues. With 6 bases clipped from V and 3 bases from J, the junction kept 0 bases outside the gene matches. CDR3 DNA: TGCAGCGTGACAGGGGGCTACGAGCAGTACTTC. Protein sequence: CSVTGGYEQYF.

This chain links TRBV9 with TRBJ2-1, with D unresolved. The CDR3 extends over 18 amino acids. V was trimmed by 0 bases and J by 6 bases, leaving 22 bases between them. Germline lookup yields CDR1 SGDLS and CDR2 YYNGEE. CDR3 region: CASSVAMKVAGLSNEQFF. The CDR3 nucleotides are TGTGCCAGCAGCGTAGCTATGAAGGTAGCAGGTCTGAGCAATGAGCAGTTCTTC.